Listed below are T cell receptor beta chains from one sample, sequenced in a study of T-cell memory formation after mild COVID-19. TCRdb ran MiXCR on the 5' RACE reads and lists one entry per CDR3 protein. Of fewer than 250,000 distinct CDR3 sequences in the sample, around 27% were seen once. Sequencing input: PBMCs or a T cell subset sorted from them (not recorded which). The receptors derive from an adult woman who had mild COVID-19 (a few samples of this study predate the infection). Cell type and time point are not known. CDR3s include the opening cysteine and the closing phenylalanine or tryptophan. D genes are given only for firm matches. Not every row has a clone size; where given, it reads once, few, many or a size class.

D gene	V gene	J gene	clone size	CDR3 protein	CDR3 DNA
TRBD2	TRBV29-1	TRBJ2-7	few	CSVVGVSGRAWQYF	TGCAGCGTGGTGGGGGTTAGCGGGAGGGCCTGGCAGTACTTC
TRBD2	TRBV5-1	TRBJ2-3	few	CASSFDPLAGVADTQYF	TGCGCCAGCAGCTTCGACCCACTAGCGGGAGTAGCAGATACGCAGTATTTT
-	TRBV7-3	TRBJ2-5	few	CASSLYPGAQETQYF	TGTGCCAGCAGCTTATATCCGGGAGCCCAAGAGACCCAGTACTTC
TRBD1	TRBV6-2/TRBV6-3	TRBJ2-7	-	CASSYDRGGHEQYF	TGTGCCAGCAGTTACGACAGGGGAGGACACGAGCAGTACTTC
TRBD2	TRBV7-9	TRBJ2-5	-	CASSQGTSGRETQYF	TGTGCCAGCAGCCAAGGGACTAGCGGGAGGGAGACCCAGTACTTC
-	TRBV20-1	TRBJ2-7	-	CSARDDYEQYF	TGCAGTGCTAGAGATGATTACGAGCAGTACTTC
TRBD1	TRBV6-1	TRBJ1-2	-	CASSDGTGLYGYTF	TGTGCCAGCAGTGATGGGACAGGCCTATATGGCTACACCTTC
TRBD1	TRBV27	TRBJ2-7	-	CASSLSTGGPYEQYF	TGTGCCAGCAGTTTATCAACAGGGGGCCCCTACGAGCAGTACTTC
-	TRBV20-1	TRBJ1-2	once	CSAYQGFYGYTF	TGCAGTGCTTATCAGGGGTTCTATGGCTACACCTTC
TRBD1	TRBV27	TRBJ1-2	-	CASSSGQGAYGYTF	TGTGCCAGCAGTTCGGGACAGGGGGCATATGGCTACACCTTC
-	TRBV14	TRBJ2-1	-	CASSEPGLHYNEQFF	TGTGCCAGCAGTGAACCGGGACTTCACTACAATGAGCAGTTCTTC
TRBD2	TRBV24-1	TRBJ2-1	-	CATSVETSGNNEQFF	TGTGCCACCAGTGTCGAGACTAGCGGCAACAATGAGCAGTTCTTC
TRBD1	TRBV7-9	TRBJ1-2	-	CASSFTPDRVHYGYTF	TGTGCCAGCAGCTTCACACCAGACAGGGTACACTATGGCTACACCTTC
TRBD2	TRBV20-1	TRBJ2-1	few	CSASPPRLAGKSSYNEQFF	TGCAGTGCTAGCCCCCCGAGGCTAGCGGGGAAGAGCTCCTACAATGAGCAGTTCTTC
TRBD2	TRBV24-1	TRBJ2-1	-	CATSDRSGGVFNEQFF	TGTGCCACCAGTGATCGAAGCGGGGGGGTCTTTAATGAGCAGTTCTTC
-	TRBV2	TRBJ2-2	few	CASNRRQTGELFF	TGTGCCAGCAACCGACGTCAGACCGGGGAGCTGTTTTTT
TRBD2	TRBV11-2	TRBJ2-7	few	CASSLEAGGFYEQYF	TGTGCCAGCAGCTTAGAAGCGGGAGGGTTCTACGAGCAGTACTTC
-	TRBV7-9	TRBJ2-7	few	CASSLMASEQYF	TGTGCCAGCAGCTTAATGGCGTCCGAGCAGTACTTC
TRBD2	TRBV5-6	TRBJ2-1	many	CASSLTSGYNEQFF	TGTGCCAGCAGCTTGACTAGCGGCTACAATGAGCAGTTCTTC
-	TRBV5-1	TRBJ1-4	few	CASSFRGLSNEKLFF	TGCGCCAGCAGCTTTCGGGGGCTTTCTAATGAAAAACTGTTTTTT
-	TRBV30	TRBJ2-7	-	CAWSVLGGSYEQYF	TGTGCCTGGAGTGTACTTGGCGGCTCCTACGAGCAGTACTTC
-	TRBV7-2	TRBJ2-2	many	CASSLGGKSTGELFF	TGTGCCAGCAGCTTAGGGGGGAAGAGCACCGGGGAGCTGTTTTTT
TRBD1	TRBV2	TRBJ2-2	-	CASSTQGAVTGELFF	TGTGCCAGCAGTACCCAGGGGGCCGTCACCGGGGAGCTGTTTTTT
TRBD1	TRBV12-3/TRBV12-4	TRBJ1-3	-	CASKGLGTGDGNTIYF	TGTGCCAGCAAAGGATTAGGGACAGGGGATGGAAACACCATATATTTT
TRBD1	TRBV6-6	TRBJ1-5	-	CASRDRSYSNQPQHF	TGTGCCAGCAGGGACAGGTCTTATAGCAATCAGCCCCAGCATTTT
-	TRBV14	TRBJ1-1	few	CASSQDRVGTEAFF	TGTGCCAGCAGCCAAGACAGGGTGGGCACTGAAGCTTTCTTT
TRBD1	TRBV7-7	TRBJ2-5	few	CASSPAYGDRAPYF	TGTGCCAGCAGCCCCGCGTATGGGGACAGGGCCCCGTACTTC
-	TRBV9	TRBJ1-5	-	CASSVSGANQPQHF	TGTGCCAGCAGCGTCAGTGGGGCGAATCAGCCCCAGCATTTT
-	TRBV12-3/TRBV12-4	TRBJ2-5	few	CASSLLSYGGETQYF	TGTGCCAGCAGTCTGCTAAGCTATGGTGGCGAGACCCAGTACTTC
TRBD2	TRBV4-2	TRBJ2-1	-	CASGAGTSGYNEQFF	TGTGCCAGCGGTGCCGGGACTAGCGGCTACAATGAGCAGTTCTTC
TRBD1	TRBV6-5	TRBJ1-2	few	CASRRGQGAGYGYTF	TGTGCCAGCAGAAGGGGACAGGGGGCGGGCTATGGCTACACCTTC
-	TRBV23-1	TRBJ2-7	few	CASSQVRGLGYEQYF	TGCGCCAGCAGTCAAGTAAGGGGCCTCGGCTACGAGCAGTACTTC
-	TRBV29-1	TRBJ2-5	-	CSVEAEKRETQYF	TGCAGCGTTGAAGCTGAGAAAAGGGAGACCCAGTACTTC
-	TRBV14	TRBJ2-7	-	CASSQVSGGLEQYF	TGTGCCAGCAGCCAAGTTTCTGGGGGGCTCGAGCAGTACTTC
-	TRBV7-9	TRBJ2-5	-	CASSNGDQLRKETQYF	TGTGCCAGCAGCAACGGGGATCAACTCCGGAAAGAGACCCAGTACTTC
-	TRBV15	TRBJ1-1	few	CATSRDYSGVTEAFF	TGTGCCACCAGCAGAGATTACTCGGGGGTCACTGAAGCTTTCTTT
-	TRBV18	TRBJ1-1	few	CASSPRRPENTEAFF	TGTGCCAGCTCACCAAGACGCCCAGAGAACACTGAAGCTTTCTTT
TRBD1	TRBV29-1	TRBJ2-3	-	CSFLSRVGQNTDTQYF	TGCAGCTTCCTCTCGAGGGTGGGACAGAACACAGATACGCAGTATTTT
TRBD2	TRBV6-2/TRBV6-3	TRBJ2-7	-	CASSYAGLAGVRAYEQYF	TGTGCCAGCAGTTACGCTGGACTAGCGGGAGTTCGGGCCTACGAGCAGTACTTC
-	TRBV7-6	TRBJ1-1	-	CASSLIPAGSTEAFF	TGTGCCAGCAGCTTAATCCCCGCAGGCTCCACTGAAGCTTTCTTT
TRBD1	TRBV29-1	TRBJ1-2	-	CSVGRQGDGYTF	TGCAGCGTGGGCCGACAGGGGGATGGCTACACCTTC
-	TRBV7-8	TRBJ2-3	few	CASSGTQGGVTDTQYF	TGTGCCAGCAGCGGAACACAGGGAGGGGTCACAGATACGCAGTATTTT
-	TRBV7-9	TRBJ1-2	-	CASSSQGYGYTF	TGTGCCAGCAGCTCACAGGGATATGGCTACACCTTC
TRBD1	TRBV3-1	TRBJ1-1	-	CASSQSRDRGSFF	TGTGCCAGCAGCCAAAGTAGAGACAGGGGCTCTTTCTTT
TRBD1	TRBV19	TRBJ1-6	many	CASTLGQGGSPLHF	TGTGCCAGTACTTTGGGACAGGGTGGTTCACCCCTCCACTTT
TRBD1	TRBV6-6	TRBJ1-2	-	CASSYYGTGEKGGYGYTF	TGTGCCAGCAGTTACTACGGGACAGGGGAGAAGGGGGGCTATGGCTACACCTTC
TRBD2	TRBV11-2	TRBJ2-7	-	CASSLVTSGPSYEQYF	TGTGCCAGCAGCTTAGTGACTAGCGGGCCTTCCTACGAGCAGTACTTC
TRBD2	TRBV24-1	TRBJ2-1	few	CATSDLVAGSYNEQFF	TGTGCCACCAGTGATTTGGTAGCGGGATCCTACAATGAGCAGTTCTTC
TRBD2	TRBV7-8	TRBJ2-1	-	CASSLVTGLVNNEQFF	TGTGCCAGCAGCTTAGTGACGGGACTAGTTAACAATGAGCAGTTCTTC